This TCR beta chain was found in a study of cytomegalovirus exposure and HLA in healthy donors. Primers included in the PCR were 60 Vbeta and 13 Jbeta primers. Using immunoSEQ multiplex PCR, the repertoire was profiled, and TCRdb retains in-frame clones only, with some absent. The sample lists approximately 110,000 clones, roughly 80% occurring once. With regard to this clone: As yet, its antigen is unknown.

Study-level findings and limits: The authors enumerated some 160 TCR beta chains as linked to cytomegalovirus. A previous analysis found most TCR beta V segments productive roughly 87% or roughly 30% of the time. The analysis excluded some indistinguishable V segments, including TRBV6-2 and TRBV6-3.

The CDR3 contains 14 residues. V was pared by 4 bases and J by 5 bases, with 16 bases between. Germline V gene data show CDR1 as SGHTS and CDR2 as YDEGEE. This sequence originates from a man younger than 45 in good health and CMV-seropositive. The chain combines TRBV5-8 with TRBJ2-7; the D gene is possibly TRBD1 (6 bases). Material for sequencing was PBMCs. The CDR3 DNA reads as TGTGCCAGCAGCCCCCCGGGACACCTTGACGAGCAGTACTTC. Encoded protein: CASSPPGHLDEQYF.